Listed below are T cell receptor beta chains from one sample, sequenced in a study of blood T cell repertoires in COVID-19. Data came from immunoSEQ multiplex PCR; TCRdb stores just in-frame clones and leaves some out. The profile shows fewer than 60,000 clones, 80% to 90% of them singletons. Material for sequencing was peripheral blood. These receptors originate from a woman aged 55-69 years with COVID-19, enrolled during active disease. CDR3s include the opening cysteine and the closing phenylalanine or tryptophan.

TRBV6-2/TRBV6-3 CASSYHKDRASHYEQYF
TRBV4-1 CASSQGSRAYEQYF
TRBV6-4 CASSDGGGEAFF
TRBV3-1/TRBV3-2 CASSQGLSSTEQYF
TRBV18 CASSPLREMNTEAFF
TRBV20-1 CSASGQGFDGYTF
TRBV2 CASSERAGGASDSPLHF
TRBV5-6 CASSLAGTGGRDTQYF
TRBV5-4 CASSGRAGDSYEQYF
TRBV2 CASRRDTQYF
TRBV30 CAWAAGANYGYTF
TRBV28 CASSLGGRMNTEAFF
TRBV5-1 CASSDTGGEYEQYF
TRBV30 CAWERAREQFF
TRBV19 CASSTPGQGRAEQFF
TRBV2 CASRPRDIPPTYEQYF
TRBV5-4 CASSLELVGEAFF
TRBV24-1 CATSDPGHFIQHF
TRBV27 CASRAATGGSGEQFF
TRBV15 CATSSRGSYGYTF
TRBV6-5 CASKVGNSGTEAFF
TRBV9 CASSAGVRDRGNTIYF